These T cell receptor beta chains were read from a single sample in a study of control samples from healthy donors and cancer patients. Some clones are missing from TCRdb's copy, which holds only in-frame ones; the method was immunoSEQ multiplex PCR. The sample has tens of thousands of clones, 90% seen once. Material: blood. Source of these receptors: a woman in her late teens or twenties in good health. CDR3s include the opening cysteine and the closing phenylalanine or tryptophan. The D gene is left open where the match is weak. The size of a clone is reported for some rows only, either as once, few or many, or as a class for expanded clones.

TRBV27,.,TRBJ2-1,.,TGTGCCAGCAGTTTAGCTGTATACAATGAGCAGTTCTTC,CASSLAVYNEQFF
TRBV5-4,.,TRBJ1-4,.,TGTGCCAGCAGCCAGGCACTGGGTGAAAAACTGTTTTTT,CASSQALGEKLFF
TRBV18,.,TRBJ1-1,.,TGTGCCAGCTCACCTAGGGGACACTCGAACACTGAAGCTTTCTTT,CASSPRGHSNTEAFF
TRBV15,TRBD1,TRBJ2-5,.,TGTGCCACCAGCAGGGACAGGCAAGAGACCCAGTACTTC,CATSRDRQETQYF
TRBV28,.,TRBJ1-2,.,TGTGCCAGCAGTGCCTCCCCCGAGAACTATGGCTACACCTTC,CASSASPENYGYTF
TRBV4-1,TRBD1,TRBJ1-5,once,TGCGCCAGCAGCCTATTCGACAGGGGGGATCAGCCCCAGCATTTT,CASSLFDRGDQPQHF
TRBV7-9,.,TRBJ2-1,.,TGTGCCAGCAGCTTTATACTGCCAAGGGGCCACAATGAGCAGTTCTTC,CASSFILPRGHNEQFF
TRBV3-1/TRBV3-2,.,TRBJ1-2,.,TGTGCCAGCAGCCAAGGACGACGGGGCATTGGCTACACCTTC,CASSQGRRGIGYTF
TRBV2,TRBD1,TRBJ1-1,.,TGTGCCAGCAGTGAAAGGGACAGACTTTTT,CASSERDRLF
TRBV3-1/TRBV3-2,TRBD1,TRBJ1-2,.,TGTGCCAGCAGCCAACTAGACAGGGCAGATTATGGCTACACCTTC,CASSQLDRADYGYTF
TRBV7-8,TRBD1,TRBJ1-2,.,TGTGCCAGCAGCCCGGGACAGGGGGGCTACACCTTC,CASSPGQGGYTF
TRBV25-1,.,TRBJ1-1,.,TGTGCCAGCGCCGTTCGGGGAGCTGAAGCTTTCTTT,CASAVRGAEAFF
TRBV27,.,TRBJ1-6,.,TGTGCCAGCAGCACCGGACTAGTCTTCTCTAGCTCCTATAATTCACCCCTCCACTTT,CASSTGLVFSSSYNSPLHF
TRBV20-1,.,TRBJ1-1,.,TGCAGCCCCGACGGGCCTACTGAAGCTTTCTTT,CSPDGPTEAFF
TRBV25-1,.,TRBJ1-1,.,TGTGCCAGCAGTTCCTCTAAGAGGGGATTGAACACTGAAGCTTTCTTT,CASSSSKRGLNTEAFF
TRBV6-5,.,TRBJ1-5,.,TGTGCCAGCAGTCCCGACAGTAGCAATCAGCCCCAGCATTTT,CASSPDSSNQPQHF
TRBV9,.,TRBJ1-2,.,TGTGCCAGCAGCGGAACAGGGAACTATGGCTACACCTTC,CASSGTGNYGYTF
TRBV24-1,TRBD1,TRBJ1-5,.,TGTGCCACCAGTGACCCTAGGACAGGGCAGGATCAGCCCCAGCATTTT,CATSDPRTGQDQPQHF
TRBV25-1,TRBD1,TRBJ2-1,.,TGTGCCAGCAGTGGGGACAGGGGCCCCCTGAGGAATGAGCAGTTCTTC,CASSGDRGPLRNEQFF
TRBV14,TRBD1,TRBJ1-2,.,TGTGCCAGCAGCCAACAACACCCCAAGAGACAGGGGTCGACTCTCTATGGCTACACCTTC,CASSQQHPKRQGSTLYGYTF
TRBV6-5,.,TRBJ2-3,.,TGTGCCAGCAGCCCCCCGGGGTCAGATACGCAGTATTTT,CASSPPGSDTQYF
TRBV2,TRBD2,TRBJ2-3,.,TGTGCCAGCAAGGTGATAGCGGGGGCTGGTGATACGCAGTATTTT,CASKVIAGAGDTQYF
TRBV20-1,TRBD1,TRBJ1-2,.,TGCAGTGCTAGTGACAGGGAAGGCTTGGCTAACTATGGCTACACCTTC,CSASDREGLANYGYTF